These T cell receptor beta chains were read from a single sample in a study of blood T cell repertoires in COVID-19. Some clones are missing from TCRdb's copy, which holds only in-frame ones; the method was immunoSEQ multiplex PCR. Of tens of thousands of clones in the sample, 78% were seen once. The sample was peripheral blood. These TCRs come from a human donor in a cohort sampled during active COVID-19. Both conserved end residues are part of each CDR3. The D gene is left open where the match is weak. Some rows mark clone size as missing; the rest say once, few, many or name a class of expanded clone.

abundance | j_gene | d_gene | v_gene | CDR3nt | CDR3aa
once | TRBJ1-3 | - | TRBV6-5 | TGTGCCAGCAGGGAGGACCCTCAGGCTGGAAACACCATATATTTT | CASREDPQAGNTIYF
- | TRBJ2-1 | - | TRBV6-1 | TGTGCCAGCAGTGCTTCCTCCGCGGGGGCGTTCAAAAATGAGCAGTTCTTC | CASSASSAGAFKNEQFF
few | TRBJ2-1 | TRBD2 | TRBV24-1 | TGTGCCACCAGTGATTTTCCTCCGGGGGGGCGCACAGATGAGCAGTTCTTC | CATSDFPPGGRTDEQFF
- | TRBJ1-5 | - | TRBV19 | TGTGCCAGTAGTATAGTCAGGGTAGGTCAGCCCCAGCATTTT | CASSIVRVGQPQHF
- | TRBJ2-5 | - | TRBV10-3 | TGTGCCATCAGTGAGTCACCTACAGGTAGACAAGAGACCCAGTACTTC | CAISESPTGRQETQYF
- | TRBJ2-5 | - | TRBV12-5 | TGTGCTAGTGGTCCACCCGGGAGTTTACAAGAGACCCAGTACTTC | CASGPPGSLQETQYF
- | TRBJ1-6 | TRBD1 | TRBV2 | TGTGCCAGCGGGGACAGAAGCTCCTATAATTCACCCCTCCACTTT | CASGDRSSYNSPLHF
- | TRBJ2-2 | TRBD2 | TRBV6-4 | TGTGCCAGCGCGGCGGGGGGCCACGATACCGGGGAGCTGTTTTTT | CASAAGGHDTGELFF
once | TRBJ2-1 | TRBD2 | TRBV5-1 | TGCGCCAGCAGCTTGTTGACTAGCGGGAGCTACAATGAGCAGTTCTTC | CASSLLTSGSYNEQFF
- | TRBJ1-2 | TRBD1 | TRBV19 | TGTGCCAGTAGTGGGACAGGGGACCCTGCTAACTATGGCTACACCTTC | CASSGTGDPANYGYTF
- | TRBJ2-1 | TRBD1 | TRBV7-9 | TGTGCCAGCAGCCCGGACAGGGCTTTACAACGGATCTTC | CASSPDRALQRIF
- | TRBJ2-1 | - | TRBV15 | TGTGCCACCAGCAGACGGCTAGCGTACTCCTACAATGAGCAGTTCTTC | CATSRRLAYSYNEQFF